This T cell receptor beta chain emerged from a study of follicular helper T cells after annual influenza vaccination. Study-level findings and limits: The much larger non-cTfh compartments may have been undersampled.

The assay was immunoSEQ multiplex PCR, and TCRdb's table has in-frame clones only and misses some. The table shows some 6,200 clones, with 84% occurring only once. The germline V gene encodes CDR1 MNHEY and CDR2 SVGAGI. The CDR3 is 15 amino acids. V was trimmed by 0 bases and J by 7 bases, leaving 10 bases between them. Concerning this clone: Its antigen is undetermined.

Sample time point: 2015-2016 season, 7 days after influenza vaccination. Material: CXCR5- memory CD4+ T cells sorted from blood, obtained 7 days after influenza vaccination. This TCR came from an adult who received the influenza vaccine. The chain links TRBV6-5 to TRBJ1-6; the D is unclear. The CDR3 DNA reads TGTGCCAGCAGTTACTCGCAGGTTCGCAATTCACCCCTCCACTTT. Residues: CASSYSQVRNSPLHF.